This record looks at one T cell receptor (beta chain) sequence and its context. This receptor's antigen is unknown. Base quality data are lacking; no much larger clone is found one base away. CDR1 and CDR2 (SGHVS, FNYEAQ) derive from the germline V gene. The trim is 5 bases for V and 2 bases for J, with a gap of 13 bases between the germline ends. From cysteine to phenylalanine, the CDR3 is 14 amino acids long. The sequence is cut down to CDR3 DNA, 42 bases in frame from base 1. The data were obtained in a study of memory CD4+ T cells and cytomegalovirus serostatus (dated 2019 in TCRdb). Background for the entire study: The cohort comprised about 35 healthy Belgian adults, 9 CMV seropositive and some 24 CMV seronegative. The study sequenced CD4+ memory TCRbeta repertoires of a Belgian cohort with known cytomegalovirus serostatus to replicate a published TCR-based CMV serostatus classifier.

A FACSAria II was used to sort memory CD4+ T cells, defined as single viable CD3+CD4+CD8-CD45RO+ cells. To determine CMV serostatus, a Roche Elecsys assay was used that detects serum IgG against CMV pp150, pp28, p38 and p52. After the samples were thawed, total CD4+ T cells were enriched through positive selection using CD4 magnetic microbeads. Samples originated from another study that specifically interrogated the CD4+ T cell memory repertoire. Peripheral blood mononuclear cells were isolated and cryopreserved following standard operating procedures; serum was stored at -80 °C. CD3-PerCP (BW264/56), CD4-APC (RPA-T4), CD45RO-PE (UCHT1) and CD8-Pacific Orange (3B5) antibodies were used for staining, and non-viable cells were excluded with Sytox blue. The full study reports these points: For predicting CMV serostatus, the median bootstrapped AUC was 0.95 using the original framework and almost 0.93 using a US-trained random forest. Only CD4+CD45RO+ memory cells were sequenced, unlike the original study, which covered naive and memory CD4+ and CD8+ populations. Of about 180 previously reported CMV-associated TCRbeta sequences, 67 appeared in the CD4+ memory repertoires, each in one to five individuals. On the Belgian cohort, the classifier built on the original framework reached a median bootstrapped AUC of about 0.95, with a 95% CI of 0.76-1.00. The results were read as suggesting that the CMV-associated TCR signature is, for the most part, present in the CD4+ memory repertoire.

Genomic DNA was extracted from sorted cells with the Quick-DNA Microprep Kit. TCRbeta DNA was amplified with the immunoSEQ hsTCRbeta kit following the manufacturer's protocol. TCRbeta libraries were sequenced on an Illumina MiSeq instrument. From the authors' description of their analysis: Following removal of out-of-frame sequences, 2.3 million or so distinct TCRbeta sequences were retained, with an average of around 70,000 per individual. Two values were used to score each individual: the count of 150 to 200 previously reported CMV-associated TCRbeta sequences and the total count of productive distinct TCRbeta sequences. A beta-binomial model was reimplemented in Python, and random forests from scikit-learn, run with default parameters, were trained on data from the US cohort. Classifier performance on the Belgian cohort was summarized as median AUC with percentile confidence intervals over 10,000 bootstrap iterations. The clones in this table, taken by TCRdb from immuneACCESS, are in-frame only. Not every clone is retained; where verified, under half of the shortfall comes from an unresolved V gene, and the cause of the rest is unknown. V and J calls plus clone size are reproduced from that table; the DNA served to infer D and trimming. The sample has tens of thousands of clones on record, about four fifths of them singletons. The ten biggest clones cover about 0.5% of the sample.

The sequence came from an adult in good health and CMV-seronegative. Some clones in this sample may be carry-over from other donors' samples. The chain is made from TRBV7-6 and TRBJ2-7, and possibly TRBD2, on 6 matching bases. Source material: memory CD4+ T cells from blood. For the CDR3, the sequence is CASSPQGGAYEQYF. At the DNA level, the sequence is TGTGCCAGCAGCCCCCAAGGCGGGGCCTACGAGCAGTACTTC.